The 13 T cell receptor beta chains presented below share a single source sample, sequenced in a study of shared clonotypes between healthy human individuals (dated by TCRdb to 2020 to 2022). The protocol used for the library was the immunoSEQ multiplex PCR assay. TCRdb provides this immuneACCESS table in a form limited to in-frame rearrangements. Some clones are lacking; in checked studies, under half of them reflect an unresolved V gene, and why the rest are absent is not known. Across this sample there are approximately 2.1 million clones, with just over 90% seen only once. The ten most abundant clones make up 0.39% of the sample. Sequencing was carried out using naive CD4+ T cells from PBMCs. This sample's cell subset or site label indicates: CD45RA+ positively selected. The receptor set was obtained from a young man in good health. Some clones in this sample may be carry-over from other donors' samples.

The chain employs TRBV18 and TRBJ2-3, with 10 bases identical to TRBD2. Losses at the gene ends were 3 bases for V and 1 base for J; bases not matched to a gene: 13. The V gene's germline CDR1 is KGHSH and CDR2 LQKENI. This CDR3 is 19 amino acids long. CDR3 region: CASSPRASGSNWGTDTQYF. The CDR3 DNA is TGTGCCAGCTCACCCCGGGCTAGCGGGAGTAACTGGGGCACAGATACGCAGTATTTT.

V and J are TRBV9 and TRBJ2-5, with 9 bases that match TRBD1. Germline CDR1 is SGDLS and CDR2 is YYNGEE. V gave up 8 bases and J gave up 5 bases; unmatched junction bases: 1. The CDR3 is 11 residues long. CDR3 sequence (DNA): TGTGCCAGACAGGGGGCCGAGACCCAGTACTTC. As protein: CARQGAETQYF.

The chain recombines TRBV29-1 with TRBJ2-2; TRBD1 or TRBD2 may be the D gene (5 bases each). V lost 2 bases and J 0 bases, leaving 10 bases between the germline ends. The germline gives CDR1 SQVTM, CDR2 ANQGSEA. The CDR3 runs 15 residues. The CDR3 here is CSVERGRANTGELFF. The CDR3 region has the DNA TGCAGCGTTGAACGGGGCAGAGCGAACACCGGGGAGCTGTTTTTT.

As to this clone: Different DNA sequences within this sample yield the same CDR3. This chain joins TRBV9 and TRBJ1-1; a weak D match, TRBD1 (5 bases). V was cut by 2 bases and J by 1 base, with 9 bases left in between. Germline values: CDR1 SGDLS, CDR2 YYNGEE. CDR3 length equals 14 residues. CDR3 in DNA: TGTGCCAGCAGCGTTCTAACAGGGAACACTGAAGCTTTCTTT. Residues: CASSVLTGNTEAFF.

The V and J genes are TRBV5-1 and TRBJ2-2; D possibly corresponds to TRBD2 (6 bases). Trimming cost V 1 base and J 2 bases, with 9 bases left between them. The CDR3 contains 15 residues. The V gene's germline CDR1 is SGHRS and CDR2 YFSETQ. This chain's CDR3 is CASSLWRENTGELFF. CDR3 in DNA: TGCGCCAGCAGCTTGTGGCGGGAAAACACCGGGGAGCTGTTTTTT.

This clone occurred once. The chain employs TRBV18 and TRBJ2-3; D is uncertain. The germline CDR1 and CDR2 sequences are KGHSH and LQKENI. Trimming cost V 3 bases and J 2 bases, with 9 bases left between them. This CDR3 region has 14 residues. CDR3 amino acids: CASSPISNTDTQYF. The CDR3, as DNA: TGTGCCAGCTCACCTATTAGCAACACAGATACGCAGTATTTT. Filled out from reference TRBV18 and TRBJ2-3, the complete variable domain reads NAGVMQNPRHLVRRRGQEARLRCSPMKGHSHVYWYRQLPEEGLKFMVYLQKENIIDESGMPKERFSAEFPKEGPSILRIQQVVRGDSAAYFCASSPISNTDTQYFGPGTRLTVL.

V is TRBV4-3 and J is TRBJ1-5; no reliable D call. The CDR3 extends over 14 amino acids. V gave up 3 bases and J gave up 4 bases, with 10 bases separating them. Germline V gene lookup returns CDR1 LGHNA and CDR2 YSLEER. CDR3 protein: CASSQSVKNQPQHF. CDR3 DNA: TGCGCCAGCAGCCAGTCCGTAAAAAATCAGCCCCAGCATTTT.

The rearrangement uses TRBV30 and TRBJ1-2; 7 nucleotides match TRBD1. Trimming took 5 bases from V and 5 from J; bases not matched to a gene: 5. This CDR3 region has 12 residues. Germline V gene sequence: CDR1 GTSNPN, CDR2 SVGIG (reference sequence). The CDR3 sequence is CAWEDRRYGYTF. The CDR3 region has the DNA TGTGCCTGGGAGGACAGGAGGTATGGCTACACCTTC.

A remark on this clone: Germline and junction disagree at one end, which may indicate a read error. The J gene is TRBJ1-2, the V gene TRBV30; tentative D call: TRBD1 (5 bases). Germline lookup yields CDR1 GTSNPN and CDR2 SVGIG (reference sequence). CDR3 length: 15 amino acids. CDR3 region: CAWSVRQLTNYGYAF. Here the CDR3 DNA reads TGTGCCTGGAGTGTAAGACAGCTAACTAACTATGGCTACGCCTTC.

The count of this clone is one. J is TRBJ2-1 and V is TRBV30; a possible D gene is TRBD2 (7 bases). The CDR3 runs 13 residues. Germline-derived CDR1 and CDR2 are GTSNPN and SVGIG (reference sequence). V lost 5 bases and J lost 9, with 17 bases in between. In nucleotides, the CDR3 is TGTGCCTGGCGGGAGTGGGGGGGCGGTGAGCAGTTCTTC. This encodes CAWREWGGGEQFF.

The rearrangement joins TRBV5-4 to TRBJ2-1; 9 nucleotides agree with TRBD2. The V gene end was trimmed by 1 base and the J gene end by 2 bases; junction bases not matched to a gene: 7. The CDR3 contains 17 residues. In germline, CDR1 is SGHNT, CDR2 YYREEE (reference sequence). Here the CDR3 reads CASSLRLAGEAYNEQFF. For the CDR3, the DNA is TGTGCCAGCAGCTTGAGGTTAGCGGGAGAAGCCTACAATGAGCAGTTCTTC. The full variable domain, with the rest looked up from reference TRBV5-4 and TRBJ2-1, is ETGVTQSPTHLIKTRGQQVTLRCSSQSGHNTVSWYQQALGQGPQFIFQYYREEENGRGNFPPRFSGLQFPNYSSELNVNALELDDSALYLCASSLRLAGEAYNEQFFGPGTRLTVL.

V usage is TRBV5-1 and J usage is TRBJ2-3; 13 bases are a match to TRBD2. The CDR3 totals 16 residues. V lost 4 bases to trimming and J lost 2 bases; unmatched junction nucleotides: 4. Germline CDR1 and CDR2: SGHRS and YFSETQ. The CDR3 region is CASSLGTSGATDTQYF. For the CDR3, the DNA is TGCGCCAGCAGCCTCGGGACTAGCGGGGCCACAGATACGCAGTATTTT. Filled out from reference TRBV5-1 and TRBJ2-3, the complete variable domain reads KAGVTQTPRYLIKTRGQQVTLSCSPISGHRSVSWYQQTPGQGLQFLFEYFSETQRNKGNFPGRFSGRQFSNSRSEMNVSTLELGDSALYLCASSLGTSGATDTQYFGPGTRLTVL.

The V and J genes are TRBV10-3 and TRBJ1-2; possibly TRBD1 for D (5 bases). Deletions cut 5 bases from V and 8 bases from J, with 15 bases between. CDR1 and CDR2 from the germline V gene are ENHRY and SYGVKD. The CDR3 is 13 residues long. CDR3 nucleotides: TGTGCCATCAGTTCTCAGGGAGCAGGGGGCTACACCTTC. Translation gives CAISSQGAGGYTF.